One T cell receptor (beta chain) is described in this entry. The data stem from a study of blood T cells in healthy people across ages. Per-sample yields of isolated PBMCs were at least 6 million. Primers used in a second PCR of about 7 to 12 cycles were a sample-barcoded 5' primer and a J-beta primer mix. TCRdb reanalysed the 5' RACE reads using MiXCR and keeps one entry per CDR3 protein. The data contain under 1 million distinct CDR3 sequences, approximately 48% of them singletons. The length of the CDR3 is 14 residues. V gave up 6 bases and J gave up 13 bases; unmatched junction bases: 11. The receptor was isolated from a man aged 60 to 75 in good health. V gene TRBV12-3 or TRBV12-4 combines with J gene TRBJ2-1, with 11 bases that match TRBD2. The sequenced sample was blood. The chain's CDR3 is CASRIAGGQETQFF. CDR3 bases: TGTGCCAGCAGGATAGCGGGGGGGCAGGAGACCCAGTTCTTC.